The 30 T cell receptor beta chains below come from one sample, sequenced in a study of human T cells and chemical hapten exposure. Time point described: patch test 3, about 24 weeks after DPC sensitization. Treatment reported: therapeutic diphenylcyclopropenone sensitization with weekly scalp DPC. TCRdb reprocessed the RACE reads via MiXCR and lists one record per CDR3 protein. The table shows some 71,000 distinct CDR3 sequences, with 11% occurring only once. The sample in question was whole blood, obtained in connection with sensitization to the hapten diphenylcyclopropenone (DPC). The source of these receptors is a woman aged 45-65 years with alopecia areata. Some clones in this sample may be carry-over from other donors' samples.

The V and J genes are TRBV11-2 and TRBJ2-2, with D possibly called TRBD1 or TRBD2 (5 bases each). Trimming pared 8 bases from V and 4 bases from J, leaving 23 bases between. CDR3 length: 17 amino acids. From germline, CDR1 is SGHAT and CDR2 FQNNGV. Here the CDR3 reads CASCSGTGSLPTGELFF. The CDR3 nucleotides read TGTGCCAGCTGTTCCGGGACGGGTTCCCTTCCCACCGGGGAGCTGTTTTTT.

This clonotype has at least ten counts. The chain employs TRBV4-2 and TRBJ2-3; 9 bases match TRBD2. V shed 5 bases, J shed 9 bases, and the junction held 12 bases outside the gene matches. The CDR3 runs 15 residues. CDR1 and CDR2 (germline): LGHNA, YNFKEQ. The CDR3 sequence is CASSAASGDSGTQYF. Written as DNA, the CDR3 is TGTGCCAGCAGCGCTGCTAGCGGGGACTCAGGAACGCAGTATTTT.

This clonotype was seen ten or more times. The chain joins TRBV12-5 to TRBJ1-1; D ambiguous. The CDR3 sequence is 14 residues long. The V gene lost 1 base and the J gene lost 3 bases, with 9 bases spanning the gap. The germline V gene has CDR1 LGHNT and CDR2 FRNRAP. This chain's CDR3 is CASGLGGEDTEAFF. The CDR3 bases are TGTGCTAGTGGTTTGGGGGGTGAGGACACTGAAGCTTTCTTT.

This clonotype was recorded many times. This chain uses TRBV4-3 with TRBJ1-6, with 8 bases lining up with TRBD1. With 2 bases clipped from V and 7 bases from J, the junction kept 7 bases outside the gene matches. CDR3 length: 16 residues. Germline values: CDR1 LGHNA, CDR2 YSLEER. The CDR3 nucleotides are TGCGCCAGCAGCCAACAACAGGGGGATGGGAATTCACCCCTCCACTTT. It translates to CASSQQQGDGNSPLHF.

This clonotype turned up a few times. The chain has TRBV18 and TRBJ1-2; no clear D. V was shortened by 3 bases and J by 4 bases, with 18 bases between the two germline ends. Per germline, CDR1 KGHSH and CDR2 LQKENI. This CDR3 spans 16 amino acids. CDR3 coding DNA: TGTGCCAGCTCACCGCCCGGGGAATTCTATGGCTATGGCTACACCTTC. It specifies CASSPPGEFYGYGYTF.

This clonotype was found a few times. The chain carries TRBV5-6 and TRBJ2-7; D ambiguous. The germline gives CDR1 SGHDT, CDR2 YYEEEE. The V end lost 1 base, the J end lost 0 bases, and 8 bases lay between the germline ends. This CDR3 comprises 14 residues. Written as DNA, the CDR3 is TGTGCCAGCAGCTTGAACGGAGCCTCCTACGAGCAGTACTTC. This translates into CASSLNGASYEQYF.

This clonotype has more than one count but fewer than ten. This rearrangement joins TRBV28 to TRBJ1-6, with D hard to call. The CDR3 sequence is 15 residues long. V lost 2 bases and J 13 bases, leaving 18 bases between the germline ends. Per germline, CDR1 MDHEN and CDR2 SYDVKM. The CDR3 coding sequence is TGTGCCAGCAGTTTACTAAGTTCTGGATTCAGGCCCCTCCACTTT. Translating it yields CASSLLSSGFRPLHF.

This clonotype was observed at least ten times. This chain connects TRBV12-3 or TRBV12-4 to TRBJ1-5; D is uncertain. The CDR3 consists of 13 residues. The V end lost 5 bases, the J end lost 3 bases, and 8 bases lay between the germline ends. This CDR3 reads CASSKAANQPQHF. CDR3 nucleotide sequence: TGTGCCAGCAGTAAGGCGGCCAATCAGCCCCAGCATTTT.

Only a few counts were recorded for this clonotype. The J gene is TRBJ1-2, the V gene TRBV3-1; D not certain. CDR1 and CDR2 from the germline V gene are LGHDT and YNNKEL (reference sequence). The V end was cut by 4 bases, the J end by 1 base, with 10 bases between. This CDR3 spans 14 amino acids. The DNA of the CDR3 is TGTGCCAGCAGCCTCCGCCAGAGTAACTATGGCTACACCTTC. This encodes CASSLRQSNYGYTF.

This clonotype occurred a few times. V usage is TRBV28 and J usage is TRBJ2-5, with D possibly being TRBD1 or TRBD2 (5 bases each). The V end lost 8 bases, the J end lost 5 bases, and 12 bases lay between the germline ends. The CDR3 is made up of 12 amino acids. Germline V gene lookup returns CDR1 MDHEN and CDR2 SYDVKM. The CDR3: CASFRGSETQYF. The CDR3 nucleotides read TGTGCCAGCTTTCGGGGCTCCGAGACCCAGTACTTC.

There are a few counts of this clonotype. The V call is TRBV6-5, the J call TRBJ2-4; weak D call: TRBD1 (5 bases). The CDR3 length is 17 residues. V shed 0 bases and J shed 0 bases, with 12 bases lying between them. CDR1 and CDR2 (germline): MNHEY, SVGAGI. The CDR3 region is CASSYSGASIAKNIQYF. The CDR3 nucleotides read TGTGCCAGCAGTTACTCTGGGGCCAGTATAGCCAAAAACATTCAGTACTTC.

V is TRBV6-4 and J is TRBJ2-1; 9 positions agree with TRBD2. The junction had 5 bases not matched to a gene; V was cut back by 2 bases and J by 6 bases. Germline V gene data show CDR1 as MRHNA and CDR2 as SNTAGT. CDR3 length: 15 amino acids. The DNA for the CDR3 is TGTGCCAGCAGTGACGATAGCGGGAGCACCAATGAGCAGTTCTTC. It yields the protein CASSDDSGSTNEQFF.

This rearrangement joins TRBV6-2 or TRBV6-3 to TRBJ1-5; D gene unclear. The ends were cut back, 4 bases at V and 0 bases at J, with 10 bases in the middle. CDR1 is MNHEY and CDR2 is SVGEGT in the germline V gene. The length of the CDR3 is 15 residues. DNA of the CDR3: TGTGCCAGCAGTTGGGTAACAGCTAGCAATCAGCCCCAGCATTTT. Encoded protein: CASSWVTASNQPQHF.

This clonotype turned up a few times. The chain links TRBV15 to TRBJ1-1; no definite D call. The CDR3 is 16 amino acids. Germline CDR1 and CDR2: LNHNV and YYDKDF (reference sequence). Trimming took off 3 bases at V and 0 bases at J, with 14 bases between the two ends. The CDR3 is CATSREPGHMNTEAFF. The CDR3 coding sequence is TGTGCCACCAGCAGGGAACCAGGTCATATGAACACTGAAGCTTTCTTT. Complete variable domain (other parts from reference TRBV15 and TRBJ1-1): DAMVIQNPRYQVTQFGKPVTLSCSQTLNHNVMYWYQQKSSQAPKLLFHYYDKDFNNEADTPDNFQSRRPNTSFCFLDIRSPGLGDTAMYLCATSREPGHMNTEAFFGQGTRLTVV.

The rearrangement links TRBV3-1 to TRBJ2-2; perhaps TRBD1 as D (5 bases). This CDR3 is built from 15 residues. Trimming removed 3 bases at V and 5 bases at J, with 13 bases between. Germline values: CDR1 LGHDT, CDR2 YNNKEL (reference sequence). The CDR3 DNA reads TGTGCCAGCAGCCATACAGGTAGTTGGACCGGGGAGCTGTTTTTT. Amino acids: CASSHTGSWTGELFF.

This clonotype came up many times. V is TRBV2 and J is TRBJ2-3; 8 bases fit TRBD1. Germline lookup yields CDR1 SNHLY and CDR2 FYNNEI. The length of the CDR3 is 15 residues. V shed 7 bases and J 2 bases; nucleotides not matched to a gene: 8. The CDR3 bases are TGTGCCAGCACCCGGACAGGGCCAGTCACAGATACGCAGTATTTT. Protein product: CASTRTGPVTDTQYF.

This clonotype has a count of ten or more. The rearrangement links TRBV12-3 or TRBV12-4 to TRBJ1-2, with TRBD1 matching 9 bases. After removal of 3 bases from V and 5 bases from J, the junction contained 7 bases not matched to a gene. This CDR3 region has 15 residues. The chain's CDR3 is CASSLTGGLWYGYTF. In DNA, the CDR3 is TGTGCCAGCAGTTTGACAGGGGGGTTGTGGTATGGCTACACCTTC.

This clonotype has only a few counts. The chain recombines TRBV5-4 with TRBJ1-2; tentatively, D is TRBD1 (5 bases). Deletions cut 0 bases from V and 7 bases from J, with 19 bases between. The CDR3 spans 16 residues. Germline CDR1 is SGHNT and CDR2 is YYREEE (reference sequence). CDR3 coding DNA: TGTGCCAGCAGCTTGGCCCTACGCGGCAGGGTTGGTGGCTACACCTTC. Its translation is CASSLALRGRVGGYTF.

This clonotype has ten or more counts. The chain recombines TRBV11-2 with TRBJ2-1; 11 bases match TRBD1. Trimming at V came to 5 bases and at J to 2 bases, leaving 8 bases not matched to a gene. Germline CDR1 SGHAT, CDR2 FQNNGV. This CDR3 contains 17 residues. The CDR3 spells CASSPRGGQGAYNEQFF. The CDR3 nucleotides are TGTGCCAGCAGCCCCAGGGGGGGACAGGGGGCCTACAATGAGCAGTTCTTC.

This clonotype occurred many times. Germline and junction disagree at one end, which may indicate a read error. The chain has TRBV12-3 or TRBV12-4 and TRBJ2-3, with D possibly TRBD1 on 5 matching bases. The CDR3 length is 13 residues. The CDR3 DNA reads TGTGCCAGCAGTTTTCAGGGCACGGATACGCAGTATTTT. Protein product: CASSFQGTDTQYF.

This clonotype occurred many times. The V gene is TRBV28, the J gene TRBJ1-2; TRBD1 aligns across 9 bases. The CDR3 is 14 residues long. J was trimmed by 5 bases and V by 5 bases; bases with no gene match: 6. Per germline, CDR1 MDHEN and CDR2 SYDVKM. CDR3 bases: TGTGCCAGCAGTCCAGGGACAGGGATATATGGCTACACCTTC. This translates into CASSPGTGIYGYTF.

This clonotype was found a few times. V usage is TRBV2 and J usage is TRBJ2-2; D is uncertain. The CDR3 runs 14 residues. From germline, CDR1 is SNHLY and CDR2 FYNNEI. The ends were cut back, 8 bases at V and 1 base at J, with 11 bases in the middle. CDR3 residues: CASGQERNTGELFF. The CDR3 nucleotides are TGTGCCAGCGGGCAGGAGAGGAACACCGGGGAGCTGTTTTTT.

This clonotype was observed at least ten times. The chain combines TRBV2 with TRBJ1-1; D is unclear. With 5 bases removed from V and 3 bases from J, the gap between germline ends came to 13 bases. The CDR3 has 14 amino acids. Germline V gene data show CDR1 as SNHLY and CDR2 as FYNNEI. DNA of the CDR3: TGTGCCAGCAGTTCGACGTTATCGGACACTGAAGCTTTCTTT. Encoded protein: CASSSTLSDTEAFF.

This clonotype was seen only a few times. V usage is TRBV18 and J usage is TRBJ2-3; 7 nucleotides agree with TRBD1. Germline V gene sequence: CDR1 KGHSH, CDR2 LQKENI. The V segment lost 3 bases and the J segment 0 bases; nucleotides outside the gene matches: 3. The CDR3 covers 15 residues. The CDR3 reads CASSPGQISTDTQYF. DNA for the CDR3: TGTGCCAGCTCACCGGGACAGATCAGCACAGATACGCAGTATTTT.

Remarks on this clonotype: This may be a read error, as it is one base from a much larger clone. The V gene is TRBV5-6, the J gene TRBJ1-1; no firm D call. The CDR3 is 13 amino acids. Germline CDR1 is SGHDT and CDR2 is YYEEEE. The ends were cut back, 2 bases at V and 3 bases at J, with 8 bases in the middle. The chain's CDR3 is CASSFRRDTEAFF. CDR3 bases: TGTGCCAGCAGCTTCAGGAGGGACACTGAAGCTTTCTTT. Full variable domain (missing parts from reference TRBV5-6 and TRBJ1-1): DAGVTQSPTHLIKTRGQQVTLRCSPKSGHDTVSWYQQALGQGPQFIFQYYEEEERQRGNFPDRFSGHQFPNYSSELNVNALLLGDSALYLCASSFRRDTEAFFGQGTRLTVV.

This clonotype was picked up many times. The gene calls are TRBV27 and TRBJ2-7; D might be TRBD2 (6 bases). CDR1 MNHEY and CDR2 SMNVEV come from the germline V gene (reference sequence). Trimming stripped 4 bases from V and 0 bases from J, with 13 bases between. This CDR3 has 15 residues. The CDR3 loop reads CASSSPTRSSYEQYF. In DNA, the CDR3 is TGTGCCAGCAGTTCTCCGACTAGAAGCTCCTACGAGCAGTACTTC.

This clonotype appeared many times. The chain employs TRBV7-2 and TRBJ2-5, with 15 bases that match TRBD2. The CDR3 consists of 20 residues. Germline CDR1 and CDR2: SGHTA and FQGNSA. With V trimmed by 3 bases and J by 5 bases, 16 bases remained unmatched. The CDR3, as DNA: TGTGCCAGCAGCTTTGGCCCTTACGGGACTAGCGGGAGGCCGGGGGAGACCCAGTACTTC. It encodes CASSFGPYGTSGRPGETQYF.

This clonotype was observed many times. The chain is built from TRBV10-3 and TRBJ1-3; perhaps TRBD1 as D (5 bases). The germline V gene encodes CDR1 ENHRY and CDR2 SYGVKD. Trimming took 3 bases from V and 4 from J, leaving 10 bases between them. CDR3 length equals 14 residues. The CDR3 DNA reads TGTGCCATCAGTGACGGGACCTCCGGAAACACCATATATTTT. Encoded protein: CAISDGTSGNTIYF.

This sequence joins TRBV28 and TRBJ2-6, with a tentative D call TRBD2 (5 bases). This CDR3 has 15 residues. V shed 3 bases and J shed 2 bases, with 8 bases lying between them. The germline gives CDR1 MDHEN, CDR2 SYDVKM. The CDR3 protein is CASSFEGTGANVLTF. In nucleotides, the CDR3 is TGTGCCAGCAGTTTCGAGGGTACTGGGGCCAACGTCCTGACTTTC.

This clonotype was recorded a few times. V gene TRBV7-2 combines with J gene TRBJ1-3; 7 bases agree with TRBD1. V was clipped by 4 bases and J by 1 base; unmatched bases: 7. The CDR3 has 16 residues. Germline V gives CDR1 SGHTA, CDR2 FQGNSA. The CDR3, as DNA: TGTGCCAGCAGCTCATCCGGGACAGTTTCTGGAAACACCATATATTTT. Residues: CASSSSGTVSGNTIYF.